This T cell receptor beta chain was found in a study of OX40 agonist ivuxolimab in advanced cancers. Generated by immunoSEQ multiplex PCR, the TCRdb table keeps only in-frame clones and is missing some. Here the sample spans 30,000 to 35,000 clones, roughly three quarters being singletons. This CDR3 is built from 13 residues. Trimming pared 0 bases from V and 3 bases from J, leaving 7 bases between. CDR1 and CDR2 from the germline V gene are SGHRS and YFSETQ. As concerns this clone: Its antigen remains unknown.

Study-wide points: Among T cells, CD8+ cells averaged more expanded clones than CD4+ cells.

Sequences were derived from CD4+ or CD8+ T cells sorted from blood, sampled in a trial of the OX40 agonist ivuxolimab. The sequence derives from an adult with an advanced solid tumor such as melanoma, head and neck, liver or kidney cancer. This chain links TRBV5-1 with TRBJ2-7; D call uncertain. CDR3 residues: CASSLGHYYEQYF. The CDR3 nucleotides read TGCGCCAGCAGCTTGGGTCATTACTACGAGCAGTACTTC.